This T cell receptor (beta chain) was observed in a study of human T cells and chemical hapten exposure. The overall study: Chiefly female patients presented with alopecia areata, totalis or universalis.

Only a few counts were recorded for this clonotype. The study used a library that attached unique molecular identifiers to individual cDNA molecules. TCRdb reprocessed the RACE reads via MiXCR and lists one record per CDR3 protein. The sample shows around 99,000 distinct CDR3 sequences, roughly an eighth of them seen only once. Described time point: patch test 1, 2 weeks after DPC sensitization. Treatment meaning: therapeutic diphenylcyclopropenone sensitization with weekly scalp DPC. Unfractionated whole blood yielded the extracted total RNA. The CDR3 length is 14 residues. The germline V gene encodes CDR1 KGHSH and CDR2 LQKENI. V lost 3 bases to trimming and J lost 3 bases; unmatched junction nucleotides: 4.

This sequence originates from a woman between 40 and 55 years old with alopecia areata. Some clones in this sample may be carry-over from other donors' samples. The chain is built from TRBV18 and TRBJ2-7, with TRBD2 matching over 8 bases. Sample: whole blood, taken in connection with sensitization to the hapten diphenylcyclopropenone (DPC). The CDR3 sequence: CASSPDGTSYEQYF. The CDR3 nucleotides read TGTGCCAGCTCACCTGACGGGACTAGCTACGAGCAGTACTTC.